Reported below is one T cell receptor (beta chain). No antigen is known for it. The CDR3 covers 15 residues. The data are from a study of shared clonotypes between healthy human individuals. Sequencing was at deep level. It was across several immunoSEQ plates that each subset's genomic DNA was evenly split. Using immunoSEQ multiplex PCR, the repertoire was profiled, and TCRdb retains in-frame clones only, with some absent. The sample carries millions of clones, 85% to 95% recorded once. Overall study findings and caveats: Approximately 5% was the fraction of naive CD4 clonotypes found shared across a few donors.

The chain employs TRBV21-1 and TRBJ2-3. TRBV21-1 is noted as a pseudogene. The sequence derives from a man between 18 and 35 years old in good health. Specimen: naive CD4+ T cells sorted from blood. Subset meaning: CD45RA+ positively selected. The CDR3: CASSNEGGQQDTQYF. The CDR3 coding sequence is TGTGCCAGCAGCAACGAGGGGGGACAACAAGATACGCAGTATTTT.